This TCR beta chain was observed in a study of CD8 T cells in Susac syndrome. With random hexamers, roughly 0.45 to 1 ug RNA was reverse transcribed. TCRdb re-derived calls from the immunoSEQ multiplex PCR reads in MiXCR, one entry per CDR3 protein. Counted here are about 200,000 distinct CDR3 sequences, about 95% occurring once; the ten biggest clones make up approximately 0.081%. Trimming removed 7 bases at V and 5 bases at J, with 12 bases between. This CDR3 has 13 amino acids. CDR1 and CDR2 from the germline V gene are SEHNR and FQNEAQ (reference sequence). This clonotype was sampled from a human donor with multiple sclerosis. The genes are TRBV7-9 and TRBJ1-5; the D gene is possibly TRBD1 (5 bases). The sample consisted of CD4+ T cells from PBMCs. The CDR3 is CASTPGLDQPQHF. The DNA for the CDR3 is TGTGCCAGCACTCCAGGGCTCGATCAGCCCCAGCATTTT.